One sample yielded the 12 T cell receptor beta chains listed below, sequenced in a study of vaccination and CD4 T cells after COVID-19. Sequencing of cultured CD4+ T cell DNA used the Oncomine TCR Beta short-read assay. MiXCR, run by TCRdb on the PCR reads, gives a single entry per CDR3 protein. The table lists a few thousand distinct CDR3 sequences, around 80% of them singletons. The treatment: approximately 9-day PBMC culture with coronavirus spike peptide pools or control peptides (ViraFEST assay). Antigens for these TCRs are unknown. The sequencing sample was made of CD4+ T cells from blood, cultured in vitro. The receptors were gathered from a human donor who had recovered from COVID-19.

This clonotype was counted once. This chain links TRBV28 with TRBJ1-6; TRBD1 is a possible D gene (5 bases). The CDR3 spans 13 residues. The V end was cut by 5 bases, the J end by 14 bases, with 16 bases between. Germline CDR1 and CDR2: MDHEN and SYDVKM. CDR3 bases: TGTGCCAGCAGTACCAGGGACTCCGGGGCCCTCCACTTT. It yields the protein CASSTRDSGALHF.

The rearrangement joins TRBV25-1 to TRBJ1-1; possibly TRBD1 for D (6 bases). V was shortened by 3 bases and J by 4 bases, with 15 bases between the two germline ends. Germline V gives CDR1 MGHDK, CDR2 SYGVNS. This CDR3 is 15 amino acids long. CDR3 loop: CASSDRLKGGTEAFF. The DNA of the CDR3 is TGTGCCAGCAGTGACCGCCTCAAGGGGGGCACTGAAGCTTTCTTT. Full variable domain (rest looked up from reference TRBV25-1 and TRBJ1-1): EADIYQTPRYLVIGTGKKITLECSQTMGHDKMYWYQQDPGMELHLIHYSYGVNSTEKGDLSSESTVSRIRTEHFPLTLESARPSHTSQYLCASSDRLKGGTEAFFGQGTRLTVV.

This chain connects TRBV7-2 to TRBJ1-1; D not resolved. CDR1 and CDR2 (germline): SGHTA, FQGNSA. The germline V and J ends were trimmed by 2 bases and 3 bases, with 7 bases remaining between them. This CDR3 comprises 13 residues. CDR3 in amino acids: CASSLSRDTEAFF. The CDR3 nucleotides are TGTGCCAGCAGCTTATCGCGGGACACTGAAGCTTTCTTT.

In its sample, this clonotype ranks as large. The V gene is TRBV19, the J gene TRBJ1-1; 7 bases match TRBD1. The CDR3 loop spans 16 amino acids. Germline trimming cut 3 bases from V and 0 bases from J; bases unmatched to any gene: 7. Germline V gene data show CDR1 as LNHDA and CDR2 as SQIVND (reference sequence). The CDR3 coding sequence is TGTGCCAGTAGTATCAGGTCAGGGGGGCTGAACACTGAAGCTTTCTTT. Translation: CASSIRSGGLNTEAFF.

The chain links TRBV15 to TRBJ2-2, with 12 bases that match TRBD2. V lost 10 bases, J lost 7 bases, and 7 bases stayed unmatched. This CDR3 has 14 residues. Germline loops: CDR1 LNHNV, CDR2 YYDKDF (reference sequence). CDR3 residues: CARTSGELDGELFF. The CDR3 nucleotides are TGTGCCAGGACTAGCGGGGAATTGGACGGGGAGCTGTTTTTT.

This chain connects TRBV20-1 to TRBJ1-1; tentative D call: TRBD1 (6 bases). The CDR3 is 16 residues long. V was trimmed by 4 bases and J by 4 bases, leaving 22 bases between them. Looked up from germline, CDR1 is DFQATT and CDR2 is SNEGSKA (reference sequence). The CDR3 spells CSAIRGGRRVGTEAFF. As DNA, the CDR3 is TGCAGTGCTATTCGTGGGGGGCGAAGAGTCGGCACTGAAGCTTTCTTT.

This rearrangement joins TRBV2 to TRBJ1-2, with unresolved D. The CDR3 is made up of 13 amino acids. V lost 1 base, J lost 4 bases, and 7 bases lay in between. Germline values: CDR1 SNHLY, CDR2 FYNNEI. CDR3 in amino acids: CASSEGFSYGYTF. Here the CDR3 DNA reads TGTGCCAGCAGTGAAGGGTTCTCCTATGGCTACACCTTC.

The chain recombines TRBV30 with TRBJ1-2; tentative D call: TRBD1 (5 bases). The V and J ends lost 7 bases and 0 bases respectively, with 18 bases between them. This CDR3 comprises 15 residues. Germline V gene sequence: CDR1 GTSNPN, CDR2 SVGIG (reference sequence). The CDR3 protein is CASPGRGAANYGYTF. The CDR3 region has the DNA TGTGCCTCCCCGGGGAGGGGAGCGGCTAACTATGGCTACACCTTC.

This clonotype occurred a few times. CDR3 residues: CASSSTGYNQPQHF. DNA for the CDR3: TGTGCCAGCAGCTCGACAGGGTACAATCAGCCCCAGCATTTT. The V gene is TRBV7-6, the J gene TRBJ1-5, with 7 bases that match TRBD1. CDR1 is SGHVS and CDR2 is FNYEAQ in the germline V gene. The CDR3 is made up of 14 amino acids. The ends lost 4 bases at V and 3 bases at J; junction bases unmatched: 3.

This clonotype was seen more than once but under ten times. This chain uses TRBV2 with TRBJ2-1; 9 bases map to TRBD2. This CDR3 spans 16 amino acids. V gave up 1 base and J gave up 0 bases; unmatched junction bases: 1. Germline lookup yields CDR1 SNHLY and CDR2 FYNNEI. CDR3 DNA: TGTGCCAGCAGTGAAGGAGCGGGGGGCTCCTACAATGAGCAGTTCTTC. It specifies CASSEGAGGSYNEQFF.

V gene TRBV7-9 combines with J gene TRBJ2-2; D remains ambiguous. Per the germline V gene, CDR1 is SEHNR and CDR2 is FQNEAQ (reference sequence). The CDR3 is 13 amino acids. Trimming left V 2 bases short and J 5 bases short, with 6 bases between. CDR3 DNA: TGTGCCAGCAGCTTACTCCTGACCGGGGAGCTGTTTTTT. Protein product: CASSLLLTGELFF. Drawing the rest from reference TRBV7-9 and TRBJ2-2, the complete variable domain is DTGVSQNPRHKITKRGQNVTFRCDPISEHNRLYWYRQTLGQGPEFLTYFQNEAQLEKSRLLSDRFSAERPKGSFSTLEIQRTEQGDSAMYLCASSLLLTGELFFGEGSRLTVL.

As concerns this clonotype: Sequence at one end of the junction differs from germline and may be a read error. This chain links TRBV11-2 with TRBJ2-7, with 7 nucleotides matching TRBD1. The CDR3 is 14 amino acids. The V gene's germline CDR1 is SGHAT and CDR2 FQNNGV. CDR3 protein: CASSLEQGILEQYF. The CDR3 DNA reads as TGTGCCAGCAGCCTAGAACAGGGGATCCTGGAGCAGTACTTC. The complete variable domain, with remaining parts taken from reference TRBV11-2 and TRBJ2-7, reads EAGVAQSPRYKIIEKRQSVAFWCNPISGHATLYWYQQILGQGPKLLIQFQNNGVVDDSQLPKDRFSAERLKGVDSTLKIQPAKLEDSAVYLCASSLEQGILEQYFGPGTRLTVT.